The 32 T cell receptor beta chains below come from one sample, sequenced in a study of T-cell memory formation after mild COVID-19. TCRdb reprocessed the 5' RACE reads via MiXCR and lists one record per CDR3 protein. Of some 120,000 distinct CDR3 sequences listed, about a sixth are singletons. The specimen sequenced was PBMCs or a T cell subset sorted from them (not recorded which). The receptors come from a man in his late teens or twenties who had mild COVID-19 (a few samples of this study predate the infection). Cell type and time point are not known.

The chain couples TRBV3-1 to TRBJ2-7; D might be TRBD2 (6 bases). Germline loops: CDR1 LGHDT, CDR2 YNNKEL (reference sequence). The V end was cut by 4 bases, the J end by 8 bases, with 12 bases between. The CDR3 extends over 12 amino acids. The CDR3 is CASSPEAGKQYF. The CDR3 bases are TGTGCCAGCAGCCCGGAGGCGGGGAAGCAGTACTTC.

The chain links TRBV4-2 to TRBJ2-3; 8 bases line up with TRBD2. The CDR3 length is 17 residues. Germline V CDR1 and CDR2: LGHNA, YNFKEQ. The V gene end was trimmed by 3 bases and the J gene end by 4 bases; junction bases not matched to a gene: 12. CDR3 DNA sequence: TGTGCCAGCAGCCAGGGATTACGAGCGGGGGTCTCAGATACGCAGTATTTT. Translating it yields CASSQGLRAGVSDTQYF.

CDR3 in amino acids: CAWRVRTTLSYEQYF. CDR3 nucleotide sequence: TGTGCCTGGAGGGTTAGGACAACACTCTCCTACGAGCAGTACTTC. The chain has TRBV30 and TRBJ2-7; TRBD1 is a possible D gene (5 bases). V lost 3 bases and J lost 0, with 15 bases in between. The CDR3 sequence is 15 residues long. CDR1 is GTSNPN and CDR2 is SVGIG in the germline V gene (reference sequence).

This clonotype was counted a few times. This chain connects TRBV7-9 to TRBJ2-1; D is unclear. This CDR3 spans 12 amino acids. Germline V gene data show CDR1 as SEHNR and CDR2 as FQNEAQ (reference sequence). V shed 3 bases and J shed 12 bases, with 12 bases lying between them. The CDR3 nucleotides read TGTGCCAGCAGCTTTGTGGGCCCAGGGCAGTTCTTC. Its translation is CASSFVGPGQFF.

The chain links TRBV4-3 to TRBJ2-3; 9 bases are shared with TRBD2. J lost 6 bases, V lost 0 bases, and 7 bases had no gene match. There are 16 residues in the CDR3. Germline V CDR1 and CDR2: LGHNA, YSLEER. As DNA, the CDR3 is TGCGCCAGCAGCCAAGATATAGCGGGGGCCGGGGATACGCAGTATTTT. Its translation: CASSQDIAGAGDTQYF.

The gene calls are TRBV20-1 and TRBJ1-5; D gene uncertain. This CDR3 is 12 amino acids long. Germline V gene lookup returns CDR1 DFQATT and CDR2 SNEGSKA (reference sequence). The ends were cut back, 4 bases at V and 1 base at J, with 5 bases in the middle. CDR3 nucleotides: TGCAGTGCTACCGTAAGCAATCAGCCCCAGCATTTT. This codes for CSATVSNQPQHF.

The chain is built from TRBV7-2 and TRBJ1-2, with 7 bases matching TRBD1. Germline CDR1 SGHTA, CDR2 FQGNSA. V dropped 3 bases and J dropped 6; count of bases not matched to a gene: 7. The CDR3 runs 14 residues. The CDR3 here is CASSFGTVGHGYTF. In DNA, the CDR3 is TGTGCCAGCAGCTTCGGGACAGTGGGGCATGGCTACACCTTC. Looking up the rest from reference TRBV7-2 and TRBJ1-2 gives the full variable domain: GAGVSQSPSNKVTEKGKDVELRCDPISGHTALYWYRQSLGQGLEFLIYFQGNSAPDKSGLPSDRFSAERTGGSVSTLTIQRTQQEDSAVYLCASSFGTVGHGYTFGSGTRLTVV.

This CDR3 reads CATSGPGRVETQYF. CDR3 in DNA: TGTGCCACCAGCGGACCCGGGCGGGTAGAGACCCAGTACTTC. V gene TRBV15 combines with J gene TRBJ2-5; D is possibly TRBD2 (5 bases). CDR1 LNHNV and CDR2 YYDKDF come from the germline V gene (reference sequence). Trimming took 5 bases from V and 4 from J, leaving 14 bases between them. The CDR3 runs to 14 residues. Drawing the rest from reference TRBV15 and TRBJ2-5, the complete variable domain is DAMVIQNPRYQVTQFGKPVTLSCSQTLNHNVMYWYQQKSSQAPKLLFHYYDKDFNNEADTPDNFQSRRPNTSFCFLDIRSPGLGDTAMYLCATSGPGRVETQYFGPGTRLLVL.

The CDR3 loop reads CASSPYRNQPQHF. For the CDR3, the DNA is TGTGCCAGCAGTCCATACAGGAATCAGCCCCAGCATTTT. V is TRBV28 and J is TRBJ1-5; a weak D match, TRBD1 (5 bases). The length of the CDR3 is 13 residues. Germline-derived CDR1 and CDR2 are MDHEN and SYDVKM. The V end was cut by 5 bases, the J end by 4 bases, with 9 bases between.

The rearrangement joins TRBV2 to TRBJ2-5, with 7 nucleotides matching TRBD1. J gave up 5 bases and V 9 bases, and 15 bases lay outside the gene matches. Per the germline V gene, CDR1 is SNHLY and CDR2 is FYNNEI. CDR3 length: 15 amino acids. For the CDR3, the DNA is TGTGCCAGTACGACAGGGCGAGTCCTCTTGGAGACCCAGTACTTC. Translation: CASTTGRVLLETQYF.

The rearrangement joins TRBV20-1 to TRBJ1-2; maybe TRBD1 (5 bases). The length of the CDR3 is 14 residues. In germline, CDR1 is DFQATT, CDR2 SNEGSKA (reference sequence). With 3 bases removed from V and 8 bases from J, the gap between germline ends came to 19 bases. CDR3: CSASPPGGEGGYTF. DNA of the CDR3: TGCAGTGCTAGCCCACCGGGGGGGGAAGGGGGCTACACCTTC.

This clonotype was seen only a few times. The chain recombines TRBV12-2 with TRBJ1-5. TRBV12-2 is a pseudogene segment. This CDR3 spans 19 amino acids. As DNA, the CDR3 is TGTGCAAGTCGCTTAGTTAGTCAGAGCCCTAGTGCCCCAACTAAGCCCCAGCATTTT. It is translated as CASRLVSQSPSAPTKPQHF.

The V call is TRBV7-9, the J call TRBJ1-1; D is unclear. Per germline, CDR1 SEHNR and CDR2 FQNEAQ (reference sequence). V was cut by 1 base and J by 3 bases, with 6 bases left in between. The CDR3 spans 13 residues. The CDR3 bases are TGTGCCAGCAGCTTAGAAATGTACACTGAAGCTTTCTTT. Translated, it gives CASSLEMYTEAFF.

The J gene is TRBJ1-1, the V gene TRBV4-1; D remains ambiguous. V was shortened by 1 base and J by 2 bases, with 11 bases between the two germline ends. The CDR3 sequence is 15 residues long. Germline loops: CDR1 MGHRA, CDR2 YSYEKL. Here the CDR3 DNA reads TGCGCCAGCAGCCAAGGGCACGGGCCCAACACTGAAGCTTTCTTT. Its protein product is CASSQGHGPNTEAFF.

This rearrangement joins TRBV20-1 to TRBJ2-3; D is ambiguous. The CDR3 sequence is 12 residues long. Germline lookup yields CDR1 DFQATT and CDR2 SNEGSKA (reference sequence). This CDR3 reads CRVPLGTDTQYF. CDR3 DNA: TGCAGAGTTCCCTTGGGCACAGATACGCAGTATTTT.

The rearrangement links TRBV10-3 to TRBJ2-5; D not certain. Trimming removed 2 bases from V and 7 bases from J, with 8 bases in between. CDR1 and CDR2 from the germline V gene are ENHRY and SYGVKD. The CDR3 loop spans 12 amino acids. The CDR3 DNA reads TGTGCCATCAGTGAGAATCCTGGGACCCAGTACTTC. Encoded protein: CAISENPGTQYF.

This chain joins TRBV20-1 and TRBJ2-1; 7 nucleotides align to TRBD2. Germline V gives CDR1 DFQATT, CDR2 SNEGSKA (reference sequence). J was trimmed by 3 bases and V by 0 bases; bases with no gene match: 8. CDR3 length equals 16 residues. CDR3 protein: CSARDLASGYYNEQFF. CDR3 in DNA: TGCAGTGCTAGAGATTTGGCTAGCGGATACTACAATGAGCAGTTCTTC.

V is TRBV7-2 and J is TRBJ2-7, with TRBD1 identical over 8 bases. The CDR3 consists of 15 residues. J lost 0 bases, V lost 5 bases, and 6 bases had no gene match. CDR1 SGHTA and CDR2 FQGNSA come from the germline V gene. The CDR3 here is CASSLTGASSYEQYF. CDR3 DNA sequence: TGTGCCAGCAGCCTGACAGGGGCCAGCTCCTACGAGCAGTACTTC.

The chain joins TRBV5-1 to TRBJ1-1; D gene uncertain. Germline V gene sequence: CDR1 SGHRS, CDR2 YFSETQ. V gave up 7 bases and J gave up 4 bases, with 11 bases separating them. The CDR3 is 12 amino acids. In nucleotides, the CDR3 is TGCGCCAGCGGCGATCTCGGCACTGAAGCTTTCTTT. Translated: CASGDLGTEAFF.

The chain is built from TRBV28 and TRBJ1-2; maybe TRBD1 (6 bases). Germline V gene data show CDR1 as MDHEN and CDR2 as SYDVKM. This CDR3 comprises 14 residues. Between the trimmed V and J ends, which lost 6 bases and 4 bases, there was a span of 15 bases. CDR3 amino acids: CASRRQQGLYGYTF. In DNA, the CDR3 is TGTGCCAGCAGACGACAACAGGGTCTCTATGGCTACACCTTC.

The chain links TRBV21-1 to TRBJ2-7; the D call TRBD1 from the table was never checked on the DNA. TRBV21-1 is marked as a pseudogene. The CDR3 totals 11 residues. CDR3 sequence: CASAGHYEQYV. The CDR3 DNA is TGTGCCAGCGCCGGGCACTACGAGCAGTACGTC.

The J gene is TRBJ2-1, the V gene TRBV10-1; the D call may be TRBD1 or TRBD2 (6 bases each). Trimming shortened V by 8 bases and J by 4 bases, and 15 bases separated the two germline ends. This CDR3 has 14 amino acids. The germline gives CDR1 WNHNN, CDR2 SYGVQD (reference sequence). CDR3 sequence: CASGEGGGYNEQFF. DNA for the CDR3: TGCGCCAGCGGAGAGGGGGGAGGATACAATGAGCAGTTCTTC.

The chain recombines TRBV5-1 with TRBJ1-6; D remains unclear. CDR3 size: 14 residues. Trimming stripped 5 bases from V and 8 bases from J, with 14 bases between. The germline gives CDR1 SGHRS, CDR2 YFSETQ. The CDR3 loop reads CASSSDVAYSPLHF. The CDR3, as DNA: TGCGCCAGCAGTTCGGACGTGGCGTATTCACCCCTCCACTTT.

This clonotype was recorded at least ten times. V usage is TRBV19 and J usage is TRBJ2-2; 8 bases match TRBD1. Germline values: CDR1 LNHDA, CDR2 SQIVND (reference sequence). CDR3 length equals 15 residues. V lost 3 bases to trimming and J lost 6 bases; unmatched junction nucleotides: 6. The CDR3 is CASSIGTGGSGELFF. CDR3 nucleotide sequence: TGTGCCAGTAGTATTGGGACAGGAGGGTCCGGGGAGCTGTTTTTT.

This clonotype has only a few counts. The V call is TRBV6-5, the J call TRBJ2-6; D is uncertain. Germline V gene sequence: CDR1 MNHEY, CDR2 SVGAGI. This CDR3 comprises 14 residues. Trimming removed 0 bases from V and 3 bases from J, with 3 bases in between. CDR3 nucleotides: TGTGCCAGCAGTTACTCGTATGGGGCCAACGTCCTGACTTTC. Translation gives CASSYSYGANVLTF.

V is TRBV29-1 and J is TRBJ2-3; no firm D call. Per the germline V gene, CDR1 is SQVTM and CDR2 is ANQGSEA. The V and J ends lost 2 bases and 0 bases respectively, with 9 bases between them. This CDR3 is built from 14 residues. CDR3 DNA: TGCAGCGTTGAACAGTCCCTTAGCACAGATACGCAGTATTTT. This translates into CSVEQSLSTDTQYF.

This clonotype was seen a handful of times. The chain is built from TRBV6-5 and TRBJ1-3; perhaps TRBD1 as D (5 bases). The length of the CDR3 is 17 residues. Germline V gene lookup returns CDR1 MNHEY and CDR2 SVGAGI. V shed 6 bases and J shed 2 bases, with 20 bases lying between them. This chain's CDR3 is CASSPVGGRATGNTIYF. The DNA of the CDR3 is TGTGCCAGCAGCCCCGTCGGGGGAAGGGCGACTGGAAACACCATATATTTT.

The chain carries TRBV2 and TRBJ2-6; D is perhaps TRBD1 (6 bases). The CDR3 spans 15 residues. With 6 bases removed from V and 0 bases from J, the gap between germline ends came to 9 bases. From germline, CDR1 is SNHLY and CDR2 FYNNEI. The CDR3 nucleotides are TGTGCCAGCAGAGTACAGGGCTCTGGGGCCAACGTCCTGACTTTC. This sequence encodes CASRVQGSGANVLTF.

This clonotype occurred a few times. The V call is TRBV27, the J call TRBJ2-7, with 8 positions matching TRBD2. Germline CDR1 is MNHEY and CDR2 is SMNVEV (reference sequence). V shed 4 bases and J 0 bases; nucleotides not matched to a gene: 5. The CDR3 runs 15 residues. In nucleotides, the CDR3 is TGTGCCAGCAGTTCTATAGCGGGGCTCTCCTACGAGCAGTACGTC. Protein sequence: CASSSIAGLSYEQYV.

This clonotype has at least ten counts. V gene TRBV5-4 combines with J gene TRBJ2-5; D remains ambiguous. V was clipped by 4 bases and J by 1 base, with 8 bases between them. The CDR3 is 13 amino acids. Germline V lookup: CDR1 SGHNT, CDR2 YYREEE (reference sequence). This chain's CDR3 is CASSPGPQETQYF. DNA of the CDR3: TGTGCCAGCAGCCCGGGTCCCCAAGAGACCCAGTACTTC. Full variable domain (missing parts from reference TRBV5-4 and TRBJ2-5): ETGVTQSPTHLIKTRGQQVTLRCSSQSGHNTVSWYQQALGQGPQFIFQYYREEENGRGNFPPRFSGLQFPNYSSELNVNALELDDSALYLCASSPGPQETQYFGPGTRLLVL.

A few counts support this clonotype. The genes are TRBV5-6 and TRBJ2-5; 7 nucleotides match TRBD1. Germline V gene lookup returns CDR1 SGHDT and CDR2 YYEEEE. V was pared by 5 bases and J by 4 bases, with 11 bases of the junction left unmatched. The CDR3 totals 15 residues. CDR3 DNA: TGTGCCAGCAGTCCCGGGACAGCTTATGGAGAGACCCAGTACTTC. This gives the protein CASSPGTAYGETQYF.

This clonotype was detected only a few times. V gene TRBV7-2 combines with J gene TRBJ2-1; unclear D gene. Per germline, CDR1 SGHTA and CDR2 FQGNSA. V was clipped by 4 bases and J by 12 bases, with 19 bases between them. The CDR3 spans 14 residues. In DNA form, the CDR3 reads TGTGCCAGCAGCTCCGATAGGGATTCGTGGGTGCAGTTCTTC. Its translation is CASSSDRDSWVQFF.